Reported below is one TCR beta chain. This sample is part of a study of blood T cell repertoires in COVID-19. Authors' processing steps: Estimates of nucleated cell counts were drawn from the amplification of reference gene primers. Clones were sequenced by immunoSEQ multiplex PCR, and TCRdb holds only the in-frame ones, with some missing. V and J calls and clone size are those listed in that table; D and trimming were worked out from the DNA. There are 300,000 to 350,000 clones in the sample; about 90% occur only once, and roughly 3% lies in the top ten. The V segment lost 5 bases and the J segment 3 bases; nucleotides outside the gene matches: 10. Germline V CDR1 and CDR2: SGHAT, FQNNGV. The CDR3 is made up of 16 amino acids.

The sequence was collected from a woman aged 18-29 years who had recovered from COVID-19. The gene calls are TRBV11-2 and TRBJ2-1; 7 bases map to TRBD1. The material sequenced was peripheral blood. The CDR3 sequence: CASSPLTGQIYNEQFF. DNA for the CDR3: TGTGCCAGCAGCCCGCTAACGGGACAGATCTACAATGAGCAGTTCTTC.